These 13 T cell receptor beta chains were all obtained from the same sample, sequenced in a study of T cells in Graves' hyperthyroidism and ophthalmopathy. Amplification yielded TCR beta CDR3 regions, with RNA transcripts as the source. The study used the HTBI primer set for a first-round RT-PCR of the TCR CDR3. Each CDR3 protein gets one entry after TCRdb re-called the multiplex PCR reads with MiXCR. Among hundreds of thousands of distinct CDR3 sequences listed, more than 14% were seen once. The sequenced sample consisted of blood. The receptors shown here come from a woman in her 50s with Graves' ophthalmopathy.

This clonotype was recorded many times. This rearrangement joins TRBV7-2 to TRBJ2-1, with D possibly being TRBD2 (5 bases). The germline V gene has CDR1 SGHTA and CDR2 FQGNSA. V dropped 5 bases and J dropped 0 bases, with 14 bases sitting between them. This CDR3 spans 16 amino acids. The CDR3, as DNA: TGTGCCAGCAGCCTACAGCGGTCGAGCTCCTACAATGAGCAGTTCTTC. As protein: CASSLQRSSSYNEQFF.

This clonotype was observed a few times. The J gene is TRBJ1-3, the V gene TRBV4-2, with D possibly TRBD1 on 6 matching bases. The V and J ends lost 0 bases and 3 bases respectively, with 12 bases between them. CDR3 size: 16 residues. Germline CDR1 is LGHNA and CDR2 is YNFKEQ. The CDR3 bases are TGTGCCAGCAGCCAAGATAGGACAGTACTTGGAAACACCATATATTTT. Its translation is CASSQDRTVLGNTIYF.

This clonotype turned up a few times. The chain combines TRBV11-3 with TRBJ1-4; D perhaps matches TRBD1 (6 bases). V was cut by 1 base and J by 10 bases, with 13 bases left in between. Germline CDR1 and CDR2: SGHNT and YENEEA. This CDR3 has 14 residues. The CDR3 sequence: CASSLGQGSVKLFF. The DNA of the CDR3 is TGTGCCAGCAGCTTAGGCCAGGGGTCGGTAAAACTGTTTTTT. Full variable domain (rest looked up from reference TRBV11-3 and TRBJ1-4): EAGVVQSPRYKIIEKKQPVAFWCNPISGHNTLYWYLQNLGQGPELLIRYENEEAVDDSQLPKDRFSAERLKGVDSTLKIQPAELGDSAVYLCASSLGQGSVKLFFGSGTQLSVL.

This clonotype occurred many times. The genes are TRBV5-6 and TRBJ2-2; D is possibly TRBD2 (5 bases). The germline V and J ends were trimmed by 0 bases and 5 bases, with 11 bases remaining between them. The germline gives CDR1 SGHDT, CDR2 YYEEEE. This CDR3 has 15 amino acids. The CDR3 DNA reads as TGTGCCAGCAGCTTGGCCTTGAGGGTTACCGGGGAGCTGTTTTTT. Residues: CASSLALRVTGELFF. Based on the CDR3 plus reference TRBV5-6 and TRBJ2-2, the full variable domain is DAGVTQSPTHLIKTRGQQVTLRCSPKSGHDTVSWYQQALGQGPQFIFQYYEEEERQRGNFPDRFSGHQFPNYSSELNVNALLLGDSALYLCASSLALRVTGELFFGEGSRLTVL.

Ten or more counts support this clonotype. The rearrangement uses TRBV20-1 and TRBJ2-3; 7 bases map to TRBD2. Germline V gene data show CDR1 as DFQATT and CDR2 as SNEGSKA (reference sequence). The trim removed 6 bases at V and 5 bases at J, leaving 14 bases unmatched. The CDR3 loop spans 15 amino acids. CDR3 region: CSAPVSSGVGDTQYF. In DNA, the CDR3 is TGCAGTGCCCCCGTATCGAGCGGGGTAGGAGATACGCAGTATTTT.

This clonotype was counted ten times or more. The rearrangement joins TRBV9 to TRBJ2-5; D might be TRBD1 or TRBD2, each matching 5 bases. The CDR3 loop spans 16 amino acids. Trimming took 4 bases from V and 2 from J, leaving 18 bases between them. Germline CDR1 reads SGDLS; CDR2 reads YYNGEE. The CDR3 region is CASSTGPGHRQETQYF. Written as DNA, the CDR3 is TGTGCCAGCAGCACGGGGCCAGGCCACCGTCAAGAGACCCAGTACTTC. Complete variable domain (other parts from reference TRBV9 and TRBJ2-5): DSGVTQTPKHLITATGQRVTLRCSPRSGDLSVYWYQQSLDQGLQFLIQYYNGEERAKGNILERFSAQQFPDLHSELNLSSLELGDSALYFCASSTGPGHRQETQYFGPGTRLLVL.

This clonotype has only a few counts. The chain joins TRBV5-5 to TRBJ1-5; tentatively, D is TRBD1 (5 bases). The germline V gene has CDR1 SGHKS and CDR2 YYEKEE (reference sequence). CDR3 size: 15 residues. V shed 4 bases and J shed 7 bases, with 18 bases lying between them. CDR3 region: CASSPLGGDQQPQHF. As DNA, the CDR3 is TGTGCCAGCAGCCCCTTGGGGGGGGACCAACAGCCCCAGCATTTT. Full variable domain (remainder filled in from reference TRBV5-5 and TRBJ1-5): DAGVTQSPTHLIKTRGQQVTLRCSPISGHKSVSWYQQVLGQGPQFIFQYYEKEERGRGNFPDRFSARQFPNYSSELNVNALLLGDSALYLCASSPLGGDQQPQHFGDGTRLSIL.

This clonotype appeared a few times. The chain couples TRBV20-1 to TRBJ2-5; 8 bases fit TRBD2. Germline CDR1 and CDR2: DFQATT and SNEGSKA (reference sequence). V shed 3 bases and J 5 bases; nucleotides not matched to a gene: 14. This CDR3 contains 16 residues. The CDR3 coding sequence is TGCAGTGCTAGTGGAACGGGAGCGGGAGCGGCCGAGACCCAGTACTTC. As protein: CSASGTGAGAAETQYF.

The rearrangement joins TRBV7-9 to TRBJ1-1; D may be TRBD1 (6 bases). The CDR3 covers 13 residues. V lost 4 bases and J lost 6, with 12 bases in between. CDR1 is SEHNR, CDR2 FQNEAQ, per germline (reference sequence). The CDR3 DNA is TGTGCCAGCAGCTCCGACAGGTTCTCTGAAGCTTTCTTT. It codes for CASSSDRFSEAFF.

The rearrangement joins TRBV7-9 to TRBJ2-3, with 7 bases that match TRBD2. Germline V CDR1 and CDR2: SEHNR, FQNEAQ (reference sequence). Trimming at V came to 3 bases and at J to 2 bases, leaving 5 bases not matched to a gene. The CDR3 spans 15 residues. The CDR3 loop is CASSFPSGNTDTQYF. CDR3 bases: TGTGCCAGCAGCTTCCCTAGCGGAAACACAGATACGCAGTATTTT.

A few counts support this clonotype. The chain uses TRBV3-1 and TRBJ2-5; TRBD2 aligns across 11 bases. The V gene end was trimmed by 0 bases and the J gene end by 5 bases; junction bases not matched to a gene: 14. In germline, CDR1 is LGHDT, CDR2 YNNKEL (reference sequence). The CDR3 is 19 amino acids. The CDR3 DNA sequence: TGTGCCAGCAGCCAAGAGTATGCTAGCGGGAGGAGCCTCCGGGAGACCCAGTACTTC. Translating it yields CASSQEYASGRSLRETQYF.

This clonotype came up many times. The CDR3 spells CASSPRRDRDQPQHF. The CDR3, as DNA: TGTGCCAGCTCACCGCGCCGGGACAGAGATCAGCCCCAGCATTTT. This chain connects TRBV18 to TRBJ1-5, with 7 bases that match TRBD1. Trimming at V came to 3 bases and at J to 5 bases, leaving 7 bases not matched to a gene. CDR1 is KGHSH, CDR2 LQKENI, per germline. The CDR3 length is 15 residues. The full variable domain, completed using reference TRBV18 and TRBJ1-5, is NAGVMQNPRHLVRRRGQEARLRCSPMKGHSHVYWYRQLPEEGLKFMVYLQKENIIDESGMPKERFSAEFPKEGPSILRIQQVVRGDSAAYFCASSPRRDRDQPQHFGDGTRLSIL.

The V gene is TRBV7-4, the J gene TRBJ1-5; 8 bases are a match to TRBD1. V gave up 4 bases and J gave up 0 bases; unmatched junction bases: 20. Germline V CDR1 and CDR2: SGHVT, SQSDAQ. This CDR3 is 21 amino acids long. Here the CDR3 DNA reads TGTGCCAGCAGCTCCTTCTGCGGAATCACGGACAGGGACTATAGCAATCAGCCCCAGCATTTT. This encodes CASSSFCGITDRDYSNQPQHF.